This passage covers 24 T cell receptor beta chains from one sample sequenced in a study of T-cell memory formation after mild COVID-19. TCRdb fed the 5' RACE reads into MiXCR, producing one record per CDR3 protein. The repertoire has some 490,000 distinct CDR3 sequences, roughly 20% of them found once; the top ten carry around 12%. Sequences were obtained from PBMCs or a T cell subset sorted from them (not recorded which). The receptors shown here come from an adult woman who had mild COVID-19 (a few samples of this study predate the infection). Cell type and time point are not known.

This clonotype was seen a few times. V gene TRBV20-1 combines with J gene TRBJ1-5, with TRBD1 matching over 7 bases. V dropped 6 bases and J dropped 6; count of bases not matched to a gene: 11. Germline V CDR1 and CDR2: DFQATT, SNEGSKA (reference sequence). CDR3 length equals 14 residues. The CDR3 spells CSAPPTGSSQPQHF. The CDR3 DNA reads TGCAGTGCACCTCCGACAGGGAGTTCTCAGCCCCAGCATTTT.

This clonotype occurred many times. V usage is TRBV7-9 and J usage is TRBJ2-7; no reliable D call. The CDR3 spans 11 residues. Germline lookup yields CDR1 SEHNR and CDR2 FQNEAQ (reference sequence). Between the trimmed V and J ends, which lost 3 bases and 6 bases, there was a span of 6 bases. CDR3 DNA: TGTGCCAGCAGCTTTTCGCGCGAGCAGTACTTC. It yields the protein CASSFSREQYF.

This chain links TRBV30 with TRBJ2-1; D gene ambiguous. In germline, CDR1 is GTSNPN, CDR2 SVGIG (reference sequence). This CDR3 has 12 residues. V lost 0 bases, J lost 8 bases, and 8 bases lay in between. CDR3 sequence: CAWSVRGDEQFF. The DNA of the CDR3 is TGTGCCTGGAGTGTACGAGGCGATGAGCAGTTCTTC.

This sequence joins TRBV6-5 and TRBJ2-5, with 7 positions matching TRBD2. This CDR3 comprises 15 residues. CDR1 and CDR2 from the germline V gene are MNHEY and SVGAGI. The V and J ends lost 2 bases and 5 bases, in that order; junction bases with no gene match: 8. The CDR3 loop reads CASSYDIGRRETQYF. CDR3 in DNA: TGTGCCAGCAGTTACGACATCGGGAGGAGGGAGACCCAGTACTTC.

The chain recombines TRBV20-1 with TRBJ2-5, with a possible D match to TRBD2 (5 bases). Germline CDR1 DFQATT, CDR2 SNEGSKA (reference sequence). This CDR3 contains 12 residues. Trimming left V 5 bases short and J 0 bases short, with 7 bases between. The CDR3 loop reads CSALDYQETQYF. CDR3 DNA sequence: TGCAGTGCTTTGGACTACCAAGAGACCCAGTACTTC.

There are a few counts of this clonotype. V and J are TRBV15 and TRBJ1-1; the match to TRBD1 covers 9 bases. Germline values: CDR1 LNHNV, CDR2 YYDKDF (reference sequence). The CDR3 sequence is 15 residues long. The junction had 5 bases not matched to a gene; V was cut back by 6 bases and J by 0 bases. CDR3 sequence (DNA): TGTGCCACCAGGACCGGGACAGGGTTGAACACTGAAGCTTTCTTT. This gives the protein CATRTGTGLNTEAFF. Full variable domain (remainder filled in from reference TRBV15 and TRBJ1-1): DAMVIQNPRYQVTQFGKPVTLSCSQTLNHNVMYWYQQKSSQAPKLLFHYYDKDFNNEADTPDNFQSRRPNTSFCFLDIRSPGLGDTAMYLCATRTGTGLNTEAFFGQGTRLTVV.

This clonotype was found a few times. The V call is TRBV7-9, the J call TRBJ2-7; D assignment may be TRBD1 or TRBD2 (5 bases each). The CDR3 has 15 amino acids. V lost 4 bases and J lost 3, with 16 bases in between. The germline gives CDR1 SEHNR, CDR2 FQNEAQ (reference sequence). The CDR3 bases are TGTGCCAGCAGCTCCTTCGGGACGGAACTCTACGAGCAGTACTTC. Its translation: CASSSFGTELYEQYF.

This clonotype has a handful of counts. The chain is built from TRBV12-3 or TRBV12-4 and TRBJ2-1; D may match TRBD1 or TRBD2 (5 bases each). This CDR3 region has 14 residues. V was cut by 5 bases and J by 7 bases, with 15 bases left in between. DNA of the CDR3: TGTGCCAGCAGTCCAGACCCCAGGGAGAATGAGCAGTTCTTC. It encodes CASSPDPRENEQFF.

This clonotype was counted only a few times. The CDR3 spells CASSRNTGIRETQYF. The CDR3 DNA is TGCGCCAGCAGCCGAAACACAGGGATTAGGGAGACCCAGTACTTC. This rearrangement joins TRBV4-3 to TRBJ2-5; D perhaps matches TRBD1 (6 bases). V was cut by 4 bases and J by 5 bases, with 17 bases left in between. Germline CDR1 and CDR2: LGHNA and YSLEER. The CDR3 runs 15 residues.

This clonotype was counted only a few times. This chain links TRBV5-6 with TRBJ1-5; possibly TRBD1 for D (6 bases). V was trimmed by 3 bases and J by 4 bases, leaving 17 bases between them. The CDR3 is made up of 16 amino acids. Germline CDR1 reads SGHDT; CDR2 reads YYEEEE. CDR3 protein: CASSSTRGPNNQPQHF. The DNA for the CDR3 is TGTGCCAGCAGCTCAACCAGGGGTCCTAATAATCAGCCCCAGCATTTT.

The chain recombines TRBV7-2 with TRBJ2-7; D gene unclear. V was trimmed by 3 bases and J by 2 bases, leaving 11 bases between them. Germline lookup yields CDR1 SGHTA and CDR2 FQGNSA. This CDR3 region has 14 residues. CDR3 DNA sequence: TGTGCCAGCAGCTTCGAAATGGGCCCCTACGAGCAGTACTTC. Translating gives CASSFEMGPYEQYF.

This clonotype has only a few counts. The CDR3 here is CASRQGIDTEAFF. DNA of the CDR3: TGTGCCAGCAGACAGGGGATCGACACTGAAGCTTTCTTT. This chain uses TRBV7-3 with TRBJ1-1; 7 bases are shared with TRBD1. Germline assignment: CDR1 SGHTA and CDR2 FQGTGA. Trimming removed 6 bases from V and 3 bases from J; junction bases left unmatched: 4. This CDR3 has 13 amino acids.

V gene TRBV5-1 combines with J gene TRBJ2-3, with TRBD2 matching over 9 bases. With V trimmed by 0 bases and J by 9 bases, 11 bases remained unmatched. From germline, CDR1 is SGHRS and CDR2 YFSETQ. CDR3 length: 16 amino acids. In nucleotides, the CDR3 is TGCGCCAGCAGCTTGGGGGCTAGCGGGGTTCAAGTAACGCAGTATTTT. Protein sequence: CASSLGASGVQVTQYF.

This clonotype was seen only a few times. This chain links TRBV10-3 with TRBJ1-1, with D unclear. V was shortened by 2 bases and J by 1 base, with 8 bases between the two germline ends. CDR1 is ENHRY, CDR2 SYGVKD, per germline. The CDR3 length is 14 residues. Written as DNA, the CDR3 is TGTGCCATCAGTGAGGGTCCCAGGAACACTGAAGCTTTCTTT. This sequence encodes CAISEGPRNTEAFF.

This clonotype occurred a few times. The genes are TRBV12-3 or TRBV12-4 and TRBJ2-2; 9 bases line up with TRBD2. V gave up 3 bases and J gave up 6 bases; unmatched junction bases: 8. The CDR3 covers 16 residues. Written as DNA, the CDR3 is TGTGCCAGCAGTTTCCAGCCACTAGCGGGTCCCGGGGAGCTGTTTTTT. Amino acids: CASSFQPLAGPGELFF.

This clonotype was recorded a few times. The CDR3 spells CASSSQGNVNNEQFF. In DNA, the CDR3 is TGTGCCAGCAGCTCACAGGGGAATGTTAACAATGAGCAGTTCTTC. The chain is built from TRBV5-5 and TRBJ2-1; 7 nucleotides align to TRBD1. This CDR3 has 15 residues. In germline, CDR1 is SGHKS, CDR2 YYEKEE (reference sequence). J gave up 5 bases and V 3 bases, and 8 bases lay outside the gene matches.

The chain uses TRBV6-2 or TRBV6-3 and TRBJ2-1, with D possibly matching TRBD2 (6 bases). The V gene lost 6 bases and the J gene lost 9 bases, with 9 bases spanning the gap. This CDR3 is 11 amino acids long. Per germline, CDR1 MNHEY and CDR2 SVGEGT. CDR3 DNA: TGTGCCAGCAGGGACTATGGTGAGCAGTTCTTC. Encoded protein: CASRDYGEQFF.

This clonotype was seen a few times. This chain connects TRBV2 to TRBJ2-3; D not certain. Deletions cut 7 bases from V and 0 bases from J, with 11 bases between. The CDR3 runs 14 residues. Germline-derived CDR1 and CDR2 are SNHLY and FYNNEI. The CDR3 is CASIRTESTDTQYF. DNA of the CDR3: TGTGCCAGCATTCGGACGGAAAGCACAGATACGCAGTATTTT.

The chain is built from TRBV29-1 and TRBJ1-5; D remains ambiguous. This CDR3 is 12 amino acids long. Germline V gene sequence: CDR1 SQVTM, CDR2 ANQGSEA. V shed 2 bases and J shed 9 bases, with 11 bases lying between them. CDR3 in DNA: TGCAGCGTTGAAAGGGAACGGCGGCCCCAGCATTTT. This encodes CSVERERRPQHF.

This sequence joins TRBV20-1 and TRBJ2-7; TRBD2 agrees at 8 bases. Germline loops: CDR1 DFQATT, CDR2 SNEGSKA (reference sequence). The ends lost 0 bases at V and 6 bases at J; junction bases unmatched: 10. The CDR3 sequence is 15 residues long. The CDR3 nucleotides read TGCAGTGCTAGAGATTTCGCCAGCGGGAGAAGCGAGCAGTACTTC. It is translated as CSARDFASGRSEQYF.

This clonotype occurred many times. The chain is built from TRBV5-1 and TRBJ2-1; 9 bases are shared with TRBD2. CDR1 and CDR2 from the germline V gene are SGHRS and YFSETQ. Losses at the gene ends were 4 bases for V and 7 bases for J; bases not matched to a gene: 6. The CDR3 consists of 14 residues. In nucleotides, the CDR3 is TGCGCCAGCAGCACCGCTAGCGGGACTAATGAGCAGTTCTTC. As protein: CASSTASGTNEQFF.

V and J are TRBV7-9 and TRBJ2-7, with 7 positions matching TRBD1. The CDR3 runs to 16 residues. The ends lost 3 bases at V and 0 bases at J; junction bases unmatched: 8. Germline CDR1 reads SEHNR; CDR2 reads FQNEAQ (reference sequence). Here the CDR3 reads CASSFGTVFLSYEQYV. CDR3 bases: TGTGCCAGCAGCTTCGGGACAGTCTTCCTCTCCTACGAGCAGTACGTC.

This rearrangement joins TRBV6-5 to TRBJ2-3; tentatively, D is TRBD1 (6 bases). The length of the CDR3 is 15 residues. The ends were cut back, 4 bases at V and 0 bases at J, with 11 bases in the middle. Germline V lookup: CDR1 MNHEY, CDR2 SVGAGI. The chain's CDR3 is CASSSRGSSTDTQYF. As DNA, the CDR3 is TGTGCCAGCAGTTCCAGGGGCTCTAGCACAGATACGCAGTATTTT.

This chain uses TRBV10-3 with TRBJ2-5; D perhaps matches TRBD1 (5 bases). The germline V gene encodes CDR1 ENHRY and CDR2 SYGVKD. The CDR3 contains 14 residues. The V end lost 6 bases, the J end lost 3 bases, and 14 bases lay between the germline ends. The CDR3 is CAISPRGKEETQYF. DNA of the CDR3: TGTGCCATCAGCCCTAGGGGCAAAGAAGAGACCCAGTACTTC.